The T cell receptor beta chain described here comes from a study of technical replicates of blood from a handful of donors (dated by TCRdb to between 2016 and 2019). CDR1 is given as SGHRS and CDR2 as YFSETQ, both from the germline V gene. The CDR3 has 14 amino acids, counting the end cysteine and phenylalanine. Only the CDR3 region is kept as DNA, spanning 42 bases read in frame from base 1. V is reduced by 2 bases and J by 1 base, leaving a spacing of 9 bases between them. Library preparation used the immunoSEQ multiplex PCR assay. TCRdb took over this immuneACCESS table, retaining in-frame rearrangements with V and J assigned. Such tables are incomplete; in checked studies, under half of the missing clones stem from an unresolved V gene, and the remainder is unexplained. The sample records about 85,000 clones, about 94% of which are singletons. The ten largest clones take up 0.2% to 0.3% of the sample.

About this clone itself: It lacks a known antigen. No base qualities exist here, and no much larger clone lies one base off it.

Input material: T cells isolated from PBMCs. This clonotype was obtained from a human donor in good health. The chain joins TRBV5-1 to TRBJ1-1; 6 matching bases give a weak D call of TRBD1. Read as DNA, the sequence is TGCGCCAGCAGCTTCACAGGGACGAACACTGAAGCTTTCTTT. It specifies CASSFTGTNTEAFF.